This entry features one T cell receptor (beta chain) sequence. Sequence at one end of the junction differs from germline and may be a read error. Profiled with immunoSEQ multiplex PCR; TCRdb holds only in-frame clones, not every one. The sample has around 90,000 clones; approximately 86% are singletons. While infection was still active, Seattle patients were enrolled and then followed longitudinally. The CDR3 totals 13 residues. Germline loops: CDR1 LGHNT, CDR2 FRNRAP. The record originates from a study of blood T cell repertoires in COVID-19. Study background: Samples of COVID-19 (acute and convalescent) were obtained from the United States, Italy and Spain. PBMCs, B-cell-depleted T cells, or T cells were the source of the cDNA or gDNA that made up the material.

The sequenced material came from peripheral blood. The chain combines TRBV12-5 with TRBJ2-1; possible D gene TRBD2, 5 bases. This clonotype originated in a man over 45 with COVID-19, enrolled during active disease. CDR3 protein: CASGLAGYNEQFF. The CDR3 DNA follows: TGTGCTAGTGGATTGGCGGGTTACAATGAGCAGTTCTTC.